The 9 T cell receptor beta chains given below trace back to one sample, sequenced in a study of blood T cell repertoires in COVID-19. Measured with immunoSEQ multiplex PCR; TCRdb has only the in-frame clones, and not every one. Of about 270,000 clones in the sample, around nine tenths were seen once. The specimen was peripheral blood. All receptors derive from a woman in her sixties who had recovered from COVID-19.

This clone was seen a few times. The V and J genes are TRBV4-1 and TRBJ1-1, with 9 bases lining up with TRBD1. The CDR3 spans 15 residues. The V gene's germline CDR1 is MGHRA and CDR2 YSYEKL. V was pared by 4 bases and J by 5 bases, with 8 bases of the junction left unmatched. In DNA form, the CDR3 reads TGCGCCAGCAGCCCGTCCTACAGGGGGCGGACTGAAGCTTTCTTT. Its translation is CASSPSYRGRTEAFF.

CDR3 sequence (DNA): TGTGCCACCAGGCCGACGGGGGGCACACTCTACAATGAGCAGTTCTTC. Its protein is CATRPTGGTLYNEQFF. The chain has TRBV24-1 and TRBJ2-1, with D possibly matching TRBD2 (7 bases). CDR1 is KGHDR and CDR2 is SFDVKD in the germline V gene. V was cut by 7 bases and J by 3 bases, with 18 bases left in between. The CDR3 contains 16 residues.

The chain couples TRBV10-1 to TRBJ2-5, with no clear D. Trimming shortened V by 5 bases and J by 0 bases, and 7 bases separated the two germline ends. The length of the CDR3 is 13 residues. Germline CDR1 is WNHNN and CDR2 is SYGVQD (reference sequence). CDR3 residues: CASSSLYQETQYF. The DNA of the CDR3 is TGCGCCAGCAGTTCCCTCTACCAAGAGACCCAGTACTTC.

The chain is built from TRBV28 and TRBJ2-2; TRBD2 is a possible D gene (6 bases). This CDR3 comprises 19 residues. With 5 bases removed from V and 3 bases from J, the gap between germline ends came to 25 bases. Germline V CDR1 and CDR2: MDHEN, SYDVKM. This CDR3 is CASSTITFRGILDTGELFF. CDR3 DNA: TGTGCCAGCAGTACAATTACCTTCCGGGGGATTTTAGACACCGGGGAGCTGTTTTTT.

The chain uses TRBV7-2 and TRBJ2-1; D is perhaps TRBD2 (6 bases). The CDR3 runs 17 residues. Germline V gene sequence: CDR1 SGHTA, CDR2 FQGNSA. V gave up 4 bases and J gave up 1 base, with 17 bases separating them. The DNA for the CDR3 is TGTGCCAGCAGCTCCCCGAAAGGCGGGGTGTCCTACAATGAGCAGTTCTTC. It encodes CASSSPKGGVSYNEQFF.

This chain links TRBV5-1 with TRBJ2-1; TRBD1 agrees at 9 bases. The J segment lost 1 base and the V segment lost 7 bases, leaving 6 bases of the junction unmatched. CDR3 length: 15 residues. Germline V gene lookup returns CDR1 SGHRS and CDR2 YFSETQ. The CDR3, as DNA: TGCGCCAGCCGGGGGACAGGGCGTTCCTACAATGAGCAGTTCTTC. This translates into CASRGTGRSYNEQFF. The full variable domain, completed using reference TRBV5-1 and TRBJ2-1, is KAGVTQTPRYLIKTRGQQVTLSCSPISGHRSVSWYQQTPGQGLQFLFEYFSETQRNKGNFPGRFSGRQFSNSRSEMNVSTLELGDSALYLCASRGTGRSYNEQFFGPGTRLTVL.

This chain joins TRBV18 and TRBJ2-7; TRBD2 aligns across 7 bases. After removal of 5 bases from V and 0 bases from J, the junction contained 10 bases not matched to a gene. The CDR3 consists of 16 residues. CDR1 and CDR2 (germline): KGHSH, LQKENI. CDR3 sequence reads: CASSVTGGGNSYEQYF. In DNA, the CDR3 is TGTGCCAGCTCAGTCACCGGCGGGGGTAACTCCTACGAGCAGTACTTC.

The rearrangement joins TRBV2 to TRBJ1-6; D remains ambiguous. The CDR3 consists of 15 residues. V shed 6 bases and J shed 7 bases, with 16 bases lying between them. The germline CDR1 and CDR2 sequences are SNHLY and FYNNEI. The CDR3: CASREMALTNSPLHF. The DNA of the CDR3 is TGTGCCAGCAGGGAGATGGCACTGACGAATTCACCCCTCCACTTT.

This clone showed up just once. V is TRBV5-1 and J is TRBJ1-2; D remains unclear. Trimming removed 4 bases at V and 4 bases at J, with 20 bases between. The CDR3 loop spans 16 amino acids. Germline CDR1 reads SGHRS; CDR2 reads YFSETQ. CDR3 in DNA: TGCGCCAGCAGCCTCACCCAACAGAGTGGCCGCTATGGCTACACCTTC. This gives the protein CASSLTQQSGRYGYTF.